These T cell receptor beta chains were read from a single sample in a study of T and B cells in COVID-19 patients. In TCRdb, the multiplex PCR reads were re-called with MiXCR into one record per CDR3 protein. Of more than 9,500 distinct CDR3 sequences listed, more than 25% were seen once; the top ten hold approximately 26%. The source material was blood. These TCRs come from a human donor who had recovered from COVID-19. Both conserved end residues are trimmed from each CDR3. D genes are given only for firm matches.

TRBJ1-6 15 TRBV5-5 - ASSLVEGPLMESPLH
TRBJ2-1 13 TRBV29-1 - SVSGAQSSYNEQF
TRBJ2-5 12 TRBV20-1 TRBD2 SALTWDYAETQY
TRBJ2-1 12 TRBV11-1 - ASSPEGGVNEQF
TRBJ1-6 11 TRBV11-3 - ASSSIRGSPLH
TRBJ2-2 13 TRBV18 TRBD1 ASSPSTGTAGELF
TRBJ2-3 12 TRBV27 - ASRGRDWTDTQY
TRBJ1-2 12 TRBV6-2/TRBV6-3 - ASSYSGRVEGYT
TRBJ2-2 14 TRBV18 TRBD2 ASSPRTSGSAGELF
TRBJ1-2 12 TRBV29-1 TRBD1 SVDPEGTGRGYT
TRBJ2-1 16 TRBV27 TRBD2 ASSSFLTSGRWNNEQF
TRBJ2-2 13 TRBV18 - ASSPRWENTGELF
TRBJ2-1 13 TRBV5-4 - ASSFRLDRGNEQF
TRBJ2-1 12 TRBV6-6 - ASSYSGSYNEQF
TRBJ2-7 12 TRBV28 TRBD1 ASSLRTGGYEQY
TRBJ2-5 13 TRBV6-5 TRBD2 ASSNEGLAGETQY
TRBJ2-2 16 TRBV7-9 - ASSLANRGRPGTGELF